One sample yielded the 25 T cell receptor beta chains listed below, sequenced in a study of Ad26.COV2.S vaccination and SARS-CoV-2 variants (dated by TCRdb to the early 2020s). Reading the label with the study, this specimen's treatment or condition is: around 19 received Ad26.COV2.S at low or high dose, single or two shots; about 5 received placebo; per-sample allocation not given. For vaccine and placebo recipients, the sequenced repertoires came from samples collected on day 63 after the first injection. Library method: the immunoSEQ multiplex PCR assay. This is the immuneACCESS table as TCRdb keeps it, with only in-frame sequences that have V and J called. A part of the clones is gone; compared with another copy, unresolved V genes explain less than half, and the rest is unexplained. The sample table lists hundreds of thousands of clones, about nine tenths of them with a count of one. The ten largest clonotypes hold 6.4% of the sample.

This specimen consisted of peripheral blood, obtained in a trial of Ad26.COV2.S vaccine versus placebo. Receptors were obtained from a person aged 18 to 65 who received the Ad26.COV2.S COVID-19 vaccine or a placebo.

The chain is built from TRBV30 and TRBJ1-4; no definite D call. Germline V gene sequence: CDR1 GTSNPN, CDR2 SVGIG (reference sequence). Trimming shortened V by 0 bases and J by 0 bases, and 8 bases separated the two germline ends. The CDR3 spans 15 residues. The CDR3, as DNA: TGTGCCTGGAGTGTAGGCTCGTCAACTAATGAAAAACTGTTTTTT. This encodes CAWSVGSSTNEKLFF.

The rearrangement links TRBV9 to TRBJ2-7; D is perhaps TRBD1 or TRBD2 (5 bases each). The V gene lost 3 bases and the J gene lost 2 bases, with 15 bases spanning the gap. The CDR3 is 15 residues long. Germline V gene lookup returns CDR1 SGDLS and CDR2 YYNGEE. Here the CDR3 reads CASSAGRDPAYEQYF. The CDR3 coding sequence is TGTGCCAGCAGCGCCGGCCGGGACCCGGCCTACGAGCAGTACTTC.

The genes are TRBV2 and TRBJ1-2; D possibly corresponds to TRBD1 (5 bases). V dropped 10 bases and J dropped 4 bases, with 16 bases sitting between them. In germline, CDR1 is SNHLY, CDR2 FYNNEI. The CDR3 extends over 13 amino acids. CDR3 region: CATTPDKLYGYTF. The DNA for the CDR3 is TGTGCCACCACCCCGGACAAACTCTATGGCTACACCTTC.

The chain links TRBV5-6 to TRBJ2-2; 10 bases map to TRBD1. Trimming at V came to 3 bases and at J to 5 bases, leaving 4 bases not matched to a gene. This CDR3 contains 15 residues. In germline, CDR1 is SGHDT, CDR2 YYEEEE. CDR3 DNA: TGTGCCAGCAGCTATGGACAGGGGGGAACCGGGGAGCTGTTTTTT. Translated: CASSYGQGGTGELFF.

This clone was seen only once. The chain combines TRBV7-2 with TRBJ2-7, with 12 bases aligning to TRBD2. CDR3 length: 18 amino acids. Germline trimming cut 1 base from V and 2 bases from J; bases unmatched to any gene: 9. CDR1 SGHTA and CDR2 FQGNSA come from the germline V gene. CDR3 region: CASSLVASGRVSTYEQYF. CDR3 nucleotide sequence: TGTGCCAGCAGCTTAGTAGCTAGCGGGAGGGTATCTACCTACGAGCAGTACTTC. Full variable domain (rest looked up from reference TRBV7-2 and TRBJ2-7): GAGVSQSPSNKVTEKGKDVELRCDPISGHTALYWYRQSLGQGLEFLIYFQGNSAPDKSGLPSDRFSAERTGGSVSTLTIQRTQQEDSAVYLCASSLVASGRVSTYEQYFGPGTRLTVT.

The chain couples TRBV9 to TRBJ2-7, with a possible D match to TRBD1 (5 bases). Trimming pared 0 bases from V and 6 bases from J, leaving 13 bases between. The CDR3 extends over 14 amino acids. Germline loops: CDR1 SGDLS, CDR2 YYNGEE. The DNA for the CDR3 is TGTGCCAGCAGCGTAGGACAGAACGGTTTCGAGCAGTACTTC. It yields the protein CASSVGQNGFEQYF.

The chain uses TRBV7-2 and TRBJ2-3; 8 bases are a match to TRBD1. The CDR3 covers 13 residues. The germline CDR1 and CDR2 sequences are SGHTA and FQGNSA. V was clipped by 6 bases and J by 5 bases; unmatched bases: 4. The CDR3 region has the DNA TGTGCCAGCAGGGGGGACAGGAAAGATACGCAGTATTTT. It encodes CASRGDRKDTQYF.

V and J are TRBV28 and TRBJ2-1; 7 positions match TRBD1. Germline loops: CDR1 MDHEN, CDR2 SYDVKM. This CDR3 is 16 amino acids long. Trimming cost V 5 bases and J 4 bases; bases outside gene matches: 11. CDR3 DNA: TGTGCCAGCAGTCCTCCCGGCGACAGGGTTTACAATGAGCAGTTCTTC. Translation gives CASSPPGDRVYNEQFF.

The rearrangement links TRBV2 to TRBJ1-2, with 9 positions matching TRBD1. V shed 1 base and J 3 bases; nucleotides not matched to a gene: 3. CDR1 SNHLY and CDR2 FYNNEI come from the germline V gene. The CDR3 has 15 residues. Here the CDR3 DNA reads TGTGCCAGCAGTGAAGGCGGGACAGGGTACTATGGCTACACCTTC. Translated, it gives CASSEGGTGYYGYTF.

Worth noting for this clone: Distinct nucleotide sequences in the sample also encode this CDR3. The chain links TRBV9 to TRBJ2-1; D call uncertain. V was cut by 2 bases and J by 5 bases, with 2 bases left in between. This CDR3 is built from 11 residues. Germline CDR1 SGDLS, CDR2 YYNGEE. The CDR3 protein is CASSVNNEQFF. The CDR3 region has the DNA TGTGCCAGCAGCGTGAACAATGAGCAGTTCTTC.

This clone has only one observation. The chain combines TRBV7-3 with TRBJ2-7, with 7 bases fitting TRBD1. Germline CDR1 is SGHTA and CDR2 is FQGTGA. This CDR3 spans 17 amino acids. V gave up 4 bases and J gave up 1 base; unmatched junction bases: 13. The CDR3 reads CASSSYEPGTASYEQYF. In DNA, the CDR3 is TGTGCCAGCAGCTCCTATGAACCGGGGACAGCATCCTACGAGCAGTACTTC.

The CDR3 reads CASSLDSTF. For the CDR3, the DNA is TGTGCCAGCAGCTTAGATTCCACCTTC. The gene calls are TRBV7-2 and TRBJ1-2; D is unresolved. The CDR3 totals 9 residues. V lost 1 base and J 13 bases, leaving 4 bases between the germline ends. Looked up from germline, CDR1 is SGHTA and CDR2 is FQGNSA.

V and J are TRBV27 and TRBJ1-1; D unresolved. Germline V CDR1 and CDR2: MNHEY, SMNVEV (reference sequence). Trimming took off 0 bases at V and 10 bases at J, with 18 bases between the two ends. CDR3 size: 15 residues. In DNA, the CDR3 is TGTGCCAGCAGTTTATCAGGTGACGGACTGAGTTCAGCTTTCTTT. It is translated as CASSLSGDGLSSAFF.

This clone was seen more than once but under ten times. The DNA for the CDR3 is TGTGCCAGCAACGGGGGGGAGGGAACCCTCCTCGGAGATATGAACACTGAAGCTTTCTTT. Amino acids: CASNGGEGTLLGDMNTEAFF. This chain uses TRBV5-8 with TRBJ1-1; D might be TRBD1 (5 bases). This CDR3 contains 20 residues. V lost 6 bases and J 0 bases, leaving 30 bases between the germline ends. Germline values: CDR1 SGHTS, CDR2 YDEGEE.

This chain joins TRBV28 and TRBJ2-1; 7 bases are shared with TRBD2. This CDR3 contains 15 residues. Per the germline V gene, CDR1 is MDHEN and CDR2 is SYDVKM. The trim removed 2 bases at V and 7 bases at J, leaving 8 bases unmatched. The DNA for the CDR3 is TGTGCCAGCAGTTTAGAAGCGGGATGGAAGAATGAGCAGTTCTTC. It encodes CASSLEAGWKNEQFF. Using reference TRBV28 and TRBJ2-1 for the parts outside the CDR3, the full variable domain is DVKVTQSSRYLVKRTGEKVFLECVQDMDHENMFWYRQDPGLGLRLIYFSYDVKMKEKGDIPEGYSVSREKKERFSLILESASTNQTSMYLCASSLEAGWKNEQFFGPGTRLTVL.

The CDR3 DNA follows: TGTGCCAGCAGTTCGGGACAAGGAGTGGGTGGGTACTTC. Translating it yields CASSSGQGVGGYF. This sequence joins TRBV12-3 or TRBV12-4 and TRBJ2-4; D is possibly TRBD1 (6 bases). The V end lost 4 bases, the J end lost 15 bases, and 19 bases lay between the germline ends. The CDR3 runs 13 residues.

This clone was seen at least ten times. The chain employs TRBV7-2 and TRBJ1-6, with D perhaps matching TRBD1 (5 bases). The V and J ends lost 4 bases and 1 base respectively, with 11 bases between them. This CDR3 comprises 16 residues. The V gene's germline CDR1 is SGHTA and CDR2 FQGNSA. CDR3 DNA: TGTGCCAGCAGCTCCTCCTGGGGGTCCTATAATTCACCCCTCCACTTT. Its protein is CASSSSWGSYNSPLHF.

The chain employs TRBV3-1 (or the pseudogene TRBV3-2) and TRBJ2-5; no reliable D call. CDR1 LGHDT and CDR2 YNNKEL come from the germline V gene (reference sequence). The V end lost 2 bases, the J end lost 0 bases, and 7 bases lay between the germline ends. The CDR3 length is 14 residues. CDR3 nucleotides: TGTGCCAGCAGCCAAAGGCTCAACCAAGAGACCCAGTACTTC. Its protein is CASSQRLNQETQYF.

The sample holds one count of this clone. V gene TRBV3-1 (or the pseudogene TRBV3-2) combines with J gene TRBJ1-2, with 10 bases matching TRBD1. CDR3 length: 20 amino acids. V lost 0 bases, J lost 4 bases, and 17 bases stayed unmatched. Germline V gene sequence: CDR1 LGHDT, CDR2 YNNKEL (reference sequence). CDR3 nucleotide sequence: TGTGCCAGCAGCCAAGAGAACGAAGACAGGGGGCCAGCCACATTCTATGGCTACACCTTC. It codes for CASSQENEDRGPATFYGYTF.

In the case of this clone: Germline is not matched at one junction end, which may reflect a read error. The chain uses TRBV7-7 and TRBJ2-1, with D tentatively TRBD2 (6 bases). The CDR3 contains 15 residues. CDR1 is SSHAT and CDR2 is FNYEAQ in the germline V gene (reference sequence). The CDR3, as DNA: TGTGCTAGCAGCTTAGGGCGGGGCCCAGGGAATGAGCAGTTCTTC. Amino acids: CASSLGRGPGNEQFF.

This clone came up once. The rearrangement joins TRBV2 to TRBJ2-1, with D unclear. Looked up from germline, CDR1 is SNHLY and CDR2 is FYNNEI. Trimming removed 1 base at V and 8 bases at J, with 9 bases between. This CDR3 contains 13 residues. The CDR3 here is CASSEDSGDEQFF. Written as DNA, the CDR3 is TGTGCCAGCAGTGAAGATTCCGGCGATGAGCAGTTCTTC.

This clone was seen only a few times. J is TRBJ1-2 and V is TRBV6-5; maybe TRBD1 (5 bases). This CDR3 has 13 amino acids. Trimming shortened V by 7 bases and J by 8 bases, and 17 bases separated the two germline ends. Germline CDR1 is MNHEY and CDR2 is SVGAGI. CDR3 residues: CASTRGPSRGYTF. In DNA, the CDR3 is TGTGCCAGCACCCGGGGCCCTAGTCGCGGCTACACCTTC.

V gene TRBV9 combines with J gene TRBJ1-2, with D possibly being TRBD1 (5 bases). The V end lost 3 bases, the J end lost 0 bases, and 21 bases lay between the germline ends. The CDR3 is 18 residues long. Germline V CDR1 and CDR2: SGDLS, YYNGEE. Here the CDR3 reads CASSAALDLTETNYGYTF. CDR3 DNA: TGTGCCAGCAGCGCAGCACTCGACTTGACAGAGACTAACTATGGCTACACCTTC.

The genes are TRBV29-1 and TRBJ2-7; the D is unclear. Germline assignment: CDR1 SQVTM and CDR2 ANQGSEA. The CDR3 runs to 14 residues. With 6 bases removed from V and 1 base from J, the gap between germline ends came to 16 bases. The CDR3 DNA follows: TGCAGCGTAGCCGGGCCGCGCGGATCCTACGAGCAGTACTTC. This codes for CSVAGPRGSYEQYF.

J is TRBJ2-7 and V is TRBV7-6; possibly TRBD2 for D (7 bases). The CDR3 totals 14 residues. V shed 1 base and J shed 5 bases, with 12 bases lying between them. Germline CDR1 reads SGHVS; CDR2 reads FNYEAQ. The CDR3 DNA follows: TGTGCCAGCAGCTTAGGGGGAGGGGGTGACGAGCAGTACTTC. Its protein product is CASSLGGGGDEQYF.